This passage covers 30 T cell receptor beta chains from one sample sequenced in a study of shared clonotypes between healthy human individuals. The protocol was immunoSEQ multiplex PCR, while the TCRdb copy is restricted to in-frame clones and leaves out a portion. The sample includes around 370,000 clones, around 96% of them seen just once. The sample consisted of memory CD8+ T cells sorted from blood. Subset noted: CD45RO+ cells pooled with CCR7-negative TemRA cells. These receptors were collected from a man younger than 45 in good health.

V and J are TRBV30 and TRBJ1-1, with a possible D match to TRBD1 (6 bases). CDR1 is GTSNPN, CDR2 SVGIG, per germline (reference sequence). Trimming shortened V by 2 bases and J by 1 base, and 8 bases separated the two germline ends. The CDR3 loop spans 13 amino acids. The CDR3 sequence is CAWSLDRNTEAFF. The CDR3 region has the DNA TGTGCCTGGAGTCTGGACAGGAACACTGAAGCTTTCTTT.

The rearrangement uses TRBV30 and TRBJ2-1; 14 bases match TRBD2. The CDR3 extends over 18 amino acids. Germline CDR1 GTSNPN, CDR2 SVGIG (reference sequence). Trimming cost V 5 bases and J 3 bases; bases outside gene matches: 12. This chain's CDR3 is CAWGRLAGGGPLYNEQFF. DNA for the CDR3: TGTGCCTGGGGCCGACTAGCGGGAGGGGGGCCCCTCTACAATGAGCAGTTCTTC.

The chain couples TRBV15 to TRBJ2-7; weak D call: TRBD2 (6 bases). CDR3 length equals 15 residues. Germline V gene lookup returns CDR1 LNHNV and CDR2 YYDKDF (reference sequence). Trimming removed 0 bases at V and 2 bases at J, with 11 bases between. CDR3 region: CATSRDPGGTYEQYF. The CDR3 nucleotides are TGTGCCACCAGCAGAGATCCCGGGGGAACCTACGAGCAGTACTTC.

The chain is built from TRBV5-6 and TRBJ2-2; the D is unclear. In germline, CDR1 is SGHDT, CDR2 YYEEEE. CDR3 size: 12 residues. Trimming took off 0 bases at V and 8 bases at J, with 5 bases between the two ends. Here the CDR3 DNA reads TGTGCCAGCAGCTTGGCAGGTGGGGAGCTGTTTTTT. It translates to CASSLAGGELFF. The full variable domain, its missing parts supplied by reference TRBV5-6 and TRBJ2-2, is DAGVTQSPTHLIKTRGQQVTLRCSPKSGHDTVSWYQQALGQGPQFIFQYYEEEERQRGNFPDRFSGHQFPNYSSELNVNALLLGDSALYLCASSLAGGELFFGEGSRLTVL.

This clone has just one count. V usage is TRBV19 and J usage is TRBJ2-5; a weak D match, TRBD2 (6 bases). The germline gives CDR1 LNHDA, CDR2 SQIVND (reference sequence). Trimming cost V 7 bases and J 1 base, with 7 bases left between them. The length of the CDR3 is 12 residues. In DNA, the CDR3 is TGTGCCAGTAATAGCGGCCAAGAGACCCAGTACTTC. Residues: CASNSGQETQYF. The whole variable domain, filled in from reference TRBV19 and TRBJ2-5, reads DGGITQSPKYLFRKEGQNVTLSCEQNLNHDAMYWYRQDPGQGLRLIYYSQIVNDFQKGDIAEGYSVSREKKESFPLTVTSAQKNPTAFYLCASNSGQETQYFGPGTRLLVL.

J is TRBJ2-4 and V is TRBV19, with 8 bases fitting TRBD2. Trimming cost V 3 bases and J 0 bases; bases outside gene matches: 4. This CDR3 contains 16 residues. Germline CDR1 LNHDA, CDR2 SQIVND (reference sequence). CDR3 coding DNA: TGTGCCAGTAGTATCGGGAGGGAGCTAGCCAAAAACATTCAGTACTTC. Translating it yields CASSIGRELAKNIQYF.

CDR3 bases: TGCAGTGCCTACTTCGGGACTGAAGCTTTCTTT. Translated: CSAYFGTEAFF. The chain carries TRBV20-1 and TRBJ1-1, with D hard to call. Trimming pared 6 bases from V and 5 bases from J, leaving 10 bases between. The CDR3 runs to 11 residues. Germline V CDR1 and CDR2: DFQATT, SNEGSKA (reference sequence).

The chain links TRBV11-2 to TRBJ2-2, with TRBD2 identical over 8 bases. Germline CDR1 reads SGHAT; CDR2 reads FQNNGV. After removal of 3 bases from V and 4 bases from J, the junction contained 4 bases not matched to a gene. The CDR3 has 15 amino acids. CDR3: CASSLGAGATGELFF. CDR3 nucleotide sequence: TGTGCCAGCAGCTTGGGAGCGGGAGCCACCGGGGAGCTGTTTTTT.

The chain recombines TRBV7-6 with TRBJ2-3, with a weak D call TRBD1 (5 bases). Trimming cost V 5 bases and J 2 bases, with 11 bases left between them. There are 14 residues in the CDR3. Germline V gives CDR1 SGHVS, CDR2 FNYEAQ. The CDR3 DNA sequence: TGTGCCAGCAGCCGGACACCGCTCACAGATACGCAGTATTTT. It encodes CASSRTPLTDTQYF.

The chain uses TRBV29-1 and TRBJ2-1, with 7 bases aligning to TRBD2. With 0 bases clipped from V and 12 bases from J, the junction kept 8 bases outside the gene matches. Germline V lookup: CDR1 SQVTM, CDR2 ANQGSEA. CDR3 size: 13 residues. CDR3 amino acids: CSVEDRAGRGQFF. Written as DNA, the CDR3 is TGCAGCGTTGAAGATAGGGCGGGGAGGGGGCAGTTCTTC.

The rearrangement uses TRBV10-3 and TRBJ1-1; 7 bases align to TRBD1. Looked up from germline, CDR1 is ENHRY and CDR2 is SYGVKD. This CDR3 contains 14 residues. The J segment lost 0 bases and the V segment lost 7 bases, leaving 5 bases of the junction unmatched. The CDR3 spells CAITQTGLNTEAFF. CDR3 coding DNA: TGTGCCATCACCCAGACAGGGCTGAACACTGAAGCTTTCTTT.

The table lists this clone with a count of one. The CDR3 spells CASSALAGTYEQYF. CDR3 DNA: TGTGCCAGCAGCGCTCTAGCGGGAACGTACGAGCAGTACTTC. The chain joins TRBV5-4 to TRBJ2-7, with 9 bases aligning to TRBD2. Germline V gene lookup returns CDR1 SGHNT and CDR2 YYREEE (reference sequence). J lost 4 bases, V lost 4 bases, and 6 bases had no gene match. CDR3 length equals 14 residues.

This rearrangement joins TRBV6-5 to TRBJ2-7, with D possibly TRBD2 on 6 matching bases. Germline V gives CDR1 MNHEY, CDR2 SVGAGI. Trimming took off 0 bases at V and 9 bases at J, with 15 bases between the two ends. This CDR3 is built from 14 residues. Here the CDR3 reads CASSYSGRGKAQYF. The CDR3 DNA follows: TGTGCCAGCAGTTACTCCGGGCGCGGGAAGGCGCAGTACTTC.

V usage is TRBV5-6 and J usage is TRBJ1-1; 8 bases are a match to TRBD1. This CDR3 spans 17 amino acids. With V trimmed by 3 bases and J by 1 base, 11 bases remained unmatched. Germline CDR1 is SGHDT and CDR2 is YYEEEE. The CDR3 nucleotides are TGTGCCAGCAGCTCCCCGGACAGGGCTATATGGAACACTGAAGCTTTCTTT. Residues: CASSSPDRAIWNTEAFF.

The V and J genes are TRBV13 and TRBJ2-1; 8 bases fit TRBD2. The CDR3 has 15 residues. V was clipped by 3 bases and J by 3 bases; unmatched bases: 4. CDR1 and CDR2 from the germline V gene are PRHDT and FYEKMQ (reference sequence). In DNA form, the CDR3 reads TGTGCCAGCAGCTTTACTAGCGGATACTACAATGAGCAGTTCTTC. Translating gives CASSFTSGYYNEQFF.

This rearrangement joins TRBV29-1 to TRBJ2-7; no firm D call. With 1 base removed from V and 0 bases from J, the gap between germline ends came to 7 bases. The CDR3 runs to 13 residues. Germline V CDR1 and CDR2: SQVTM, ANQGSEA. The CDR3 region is CSVEGESSYEQYF. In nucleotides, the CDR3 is TGCAGCGTTGAAGGTGAGAGCTCCTACGAGCAGTACTTC.

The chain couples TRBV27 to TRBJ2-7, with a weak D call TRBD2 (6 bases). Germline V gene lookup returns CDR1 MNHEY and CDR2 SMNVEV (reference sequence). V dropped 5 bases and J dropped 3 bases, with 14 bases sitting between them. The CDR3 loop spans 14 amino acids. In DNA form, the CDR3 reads TGTGCCAGCAGTCCTTATAGCGGCAACTACGAGCAGTACTTC. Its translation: CASSPYSGNYEQYF.

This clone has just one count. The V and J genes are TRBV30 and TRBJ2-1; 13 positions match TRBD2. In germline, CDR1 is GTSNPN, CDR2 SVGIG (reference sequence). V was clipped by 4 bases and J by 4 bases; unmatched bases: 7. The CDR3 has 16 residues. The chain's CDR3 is CAWKLLAGGRYNEQFF. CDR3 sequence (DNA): TGTGCCTGGAAGCTACTAGCGGGAGGGAGGTACAATGAGCAGTTCTTC.

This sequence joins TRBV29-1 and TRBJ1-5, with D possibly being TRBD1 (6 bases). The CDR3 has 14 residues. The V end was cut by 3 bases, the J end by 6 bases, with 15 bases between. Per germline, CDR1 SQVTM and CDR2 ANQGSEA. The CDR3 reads CSVDGRGPGQPQHF. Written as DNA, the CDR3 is TGCAGCGTTGATGGCAGGGGCCCCGGTCAGCCCCAGCATTTT. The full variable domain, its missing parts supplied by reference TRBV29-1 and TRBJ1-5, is SAVISQKPSRDICQRGTSLTIQCQVDSQVTMMFWYRQQPGQSLTLIATANQGSEATYESGFVIDKFPISRPNLTFSTLTVSNMSPEDSSIYLCSVDGRGPGQPQHFGDGTRLSIL.

DNA for the CDR3: TGTGCCAGCAGTTTGCCGACTAGCGGGAGTGACATTCAGTACTTC. It specifies CASSLPTSGSDIQYF. The J gene is TRBJ2-4, the V gene TRBV28; 12 bases map to TRBD2. The junction had 5 bases not matched to a gene; V was cut back by 3 bases and J by 8 bases. Germline-derived CDR1 and CDR2 are MDHEN and SYDVKM. The CDR3 is made up of 15 amino acids.

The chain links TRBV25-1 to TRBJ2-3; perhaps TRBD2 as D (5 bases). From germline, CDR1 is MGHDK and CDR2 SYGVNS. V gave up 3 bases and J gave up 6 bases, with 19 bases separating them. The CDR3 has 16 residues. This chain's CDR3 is CASSDSRRGSTDTQYF. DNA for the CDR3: TGTGCCAGCAGTGACTCAAGACGGGGATCCACGGATACGCAGTATTTT.

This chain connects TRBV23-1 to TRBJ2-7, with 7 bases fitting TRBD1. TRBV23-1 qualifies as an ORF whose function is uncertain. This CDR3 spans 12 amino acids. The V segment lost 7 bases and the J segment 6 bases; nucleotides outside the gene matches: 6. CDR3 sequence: CASKQGIREQYF. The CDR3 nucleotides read TGCGCCAGCAAACAGGGGATTCGCGAGCAGTACTTC.

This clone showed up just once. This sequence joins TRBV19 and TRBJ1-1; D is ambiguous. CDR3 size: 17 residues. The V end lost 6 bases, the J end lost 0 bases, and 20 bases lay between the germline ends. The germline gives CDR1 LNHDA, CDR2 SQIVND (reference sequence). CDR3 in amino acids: CASRATALRQMNTEAFF. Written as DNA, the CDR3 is TGTGCCAGTAGGGCCACAGCCCTACGCCAAATGAACACTGAAGCTTTCTTT.

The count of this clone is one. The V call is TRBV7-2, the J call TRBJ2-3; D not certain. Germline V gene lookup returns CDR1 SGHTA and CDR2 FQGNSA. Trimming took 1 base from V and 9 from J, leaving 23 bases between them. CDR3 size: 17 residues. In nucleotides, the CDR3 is TGTGCCAGCAGCTTAGTAACCCGGACCCCAAGGGTAGGCACGCAGTATTTT. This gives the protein CASSLVTRTPRVGTQYF.

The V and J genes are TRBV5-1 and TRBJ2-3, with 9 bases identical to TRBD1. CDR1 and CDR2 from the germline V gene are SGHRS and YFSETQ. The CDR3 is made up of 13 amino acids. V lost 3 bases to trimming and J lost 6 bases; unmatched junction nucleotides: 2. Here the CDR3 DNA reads TGCGCCAGCAGCTGGGACAGGGTGGATACGCAGTATTTT. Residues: CASSWDRVDTQYF.

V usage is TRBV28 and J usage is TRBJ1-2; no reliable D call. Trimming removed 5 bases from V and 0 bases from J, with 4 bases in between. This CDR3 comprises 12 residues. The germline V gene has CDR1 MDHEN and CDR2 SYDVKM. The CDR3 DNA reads TGTGCCAGCAGTGGTACTAACTATGGCTACACCTTC. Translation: CASSGTNYGYTF.

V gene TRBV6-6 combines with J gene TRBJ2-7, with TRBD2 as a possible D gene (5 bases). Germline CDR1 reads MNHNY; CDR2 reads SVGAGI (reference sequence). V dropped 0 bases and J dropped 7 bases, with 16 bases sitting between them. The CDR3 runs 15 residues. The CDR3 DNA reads TGTGCCAGCAGTTACTCGAAAGGGCTAGCCTTAGAGCAGTACTTC. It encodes CASSYSKGLALEQYF.

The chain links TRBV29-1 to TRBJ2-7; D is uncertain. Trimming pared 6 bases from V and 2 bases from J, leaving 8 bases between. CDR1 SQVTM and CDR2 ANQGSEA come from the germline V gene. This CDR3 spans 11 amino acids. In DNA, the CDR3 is TGCAGCGTGAGCGTAACCTACGAGCAGTACTTC. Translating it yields CSVSVTYEQYF.

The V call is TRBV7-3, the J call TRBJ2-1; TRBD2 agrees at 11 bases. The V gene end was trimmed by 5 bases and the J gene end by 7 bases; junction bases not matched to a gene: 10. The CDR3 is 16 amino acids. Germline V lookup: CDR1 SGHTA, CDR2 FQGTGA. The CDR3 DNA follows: TGTGCCAGCAGCCCGAACTGGGCTAGCGGGAGGAATGAGCAGTTCTTC. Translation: CASSPNWASGRNEQFF. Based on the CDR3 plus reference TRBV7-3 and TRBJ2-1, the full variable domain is GAGVSQTPSNKVTEKGKYVELRCDPISGHTALYWYRQSLGQGPEFLIYFQGTGAADDSGLPNDRFFAVRPEGSVSTLKIQRTERGDSAVYLCASSPNWASGRNEQFFGPGTRLTVL.

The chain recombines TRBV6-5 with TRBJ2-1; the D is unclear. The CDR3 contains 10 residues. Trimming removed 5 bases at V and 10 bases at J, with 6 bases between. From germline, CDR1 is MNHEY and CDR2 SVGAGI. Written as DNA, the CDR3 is TGTGCCAGCAGTCCCGGGGAGCAGTTCTTC. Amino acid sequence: CASSPGEQFF.